This entry lists 26 T cell receptor beta chains sequenced from one sample in a study of T cell responses to AZD1222 COVID-19 vaccine. TCRdb's copy holds only in-frame clones and misses some; the assay was immunoSEQ multiplex PCR. The sample records some 100,000 clones, around nine tenths being singletons. The sample was peripheral blood, taken on day 0 of AZD1222 vaccination. These receptors were obtained from an adult in good health.

The rearrangement joins TRBV5-6 to TRBJ2-5; D gene unclear. Germline CDR1 reads SGHDT; CDR2 reads YYEEEE. V lost 3 bases, J lost 5 bases, and 14 bases lay in between. CDR3 length: 14 residues. The CDR3 sequence: CASSSGPFGETQYF. The CDR3 region has the DNA TGTGCCAGCAGCTCCGGGCCGTTTGGGGAGACCCAGTACTTC.

The chain employs TRBV4-2 and TRBJ1-4; D gene uncertain. CDR3 length equals 14 residues. The V gene's germline CDR1 is LGHNA and CDR2 YNFKEQ. The germline V and J ends were trimmed by 4 bases and 0 bases, with 6 bases remaining between them. The CDR3 region is CASSRMPTNEKLFF. The DNA of the CDR3 is TGTGCCAGCAGCCGCATGCCAACTAATGAAAAACTGTTTTTT.

The genes are TRBV3-1 (or the pseudogene TRBV3-2) and TRBJ2-3, with 10 bases fitting TRBD2. The CDR3 has 16 amino acids. Per the germline V gene, CDR1 is LGHDT and CDR2 is YNNKEL (reference sequence). V lost 5 bases, J lost 4 bases, and 9 bases stayed unmatched. The DNA of the CDR3 is TGTGCCAGCAGCAACCTAACTAGCGGGATCTCAGATACGCAGTATTTT. Its protein is CASSNLTSGISDTQYF.

The chain has TRBV15 and TRBJ2-5; 10 positions match TRBD2. CDR3 length equals 15 residues. Germline CDR1 is LNHNV and CDR2 is YYDKDF (reference sequence). Trimming took 3 bases from V and 4 from J; bases not matched to a gene: 5. For the CDR3, the DNA is TGTGCCACCAGCAGGGGTACTAGCGGGGCAGAGACCCAGTACTTC. Translation: CATSRGTSGAETQYF.

V gene TRBV6-5 combines with J gene TRBJ1-2; no firm D call. There are 13 residues in the CDR3. The germline gives CDR1 MNHEY, CDR2 SVGAGI. V was trimmed by 6 bases and J by 4 bases, leaving 12 bases between them. The CDR3 coding sequence is TGTGCCAGCAGGGCAAACCTAGGCTATGGCTACACCTTC. It codes for CASRANLGYGYTF.

The V gene is TRBV4-1, the J gene TRBJ2-3; 8 bases match TRBD2. Germline V CDR1 and CDR2: MGHRA, YSYEKL. This CDR3 contains 16 residues. V gave up 1 base and J gave up 1 base; unmatched junction bases: 4. The CDR3 coding sequence is TGCGCCAGCAGCCAAGTGCCGGGACTAGGCACAGATACGCAGTATTTT. Its translation is CASSQVPGLGTDTQYF.

CDR3 protein: CGAGENTIYF. CDR3 bases: TGTGGGGCTGGGGAAAACACCATATATTTT. The chain joins TRBV19 to TRBJ1-3; unclear D gene. This CDR3 has 10 amino acids. CDR1 LNHDA and CDR2 SQIVND come from the germline V gene (reference sequence).

This CDR3 is CASSFGTENSPLHF. The CDR3 DNA reads TGCGCCAGCAGCTTTGGGACAGAAAATTCACCCCTCCACTTT. The chain has TRBV5-1 and TRBJ1-6; 7 nucleotides match TRBD1. The CDR3 extends over 14 amino acids. Germline V gene sequence: CDR1 SGHRS, CDR2 YFSETQ. V was pared by 2 bases and J by 7 bases, with 3 bases of the junction left unmatched.

J is TRBJ1-2 and V is TRBV2; D is uncertain. CDR1 and CDR2 from the germline V gene are SNHLY and FYNNEI. The V end was cut by 1 base, the J end by 4 bases, with 10 bases between. The CDR3 loop spans 14 amino acids. Written as DNA, the CDR3 is TGTGCCAGCAGTGAAGGAACCCTCGTCTATGGCTACACCTTC. It specifies CASSEGTLVYGYTF.

J is TRBJ2-2 and V is TRBV2, with D perhaps TRBD1 (5 bases). Germline V CDR1 and CDR2: SNHLY, FYNNEI. V lost 6 bases, J lost 0 bases, and 8 bases lay in between. The CDR3 loop spans 14 amino acids. The CDR3, as DNA: TGTGCCAGCAGGACAGACTCGAACACCGGGGAGCTGTTTTTT. Encoded protein: CASRTDSNTGELFF.

The J gene is TRBJ2-1, the V gene TRBV19, with 14 bases fitting TRBD2. The CDR3 spans 16 residues. The J segment lost 8 bases and the V segment lost 1 base, leaving 4 bases of the junction unmatched. The germline gives CDR1 LNHDA, CDR2 SQIVND (reference sequence). This chain's CDR3 is CASSIGGTSGGDEQFF. Here the CDR3 DNA reads TGTGCCAGTAGTATAGGAGGGACTAGCGGGGGTGATGAGCAGTTCTTC. Combining the CDR3 with reference TRBV19 and TRBJ2-1 gives the whole variable domain DGGITQSPKYLFRKEGQNVTLSCEQNLNHDAMYWYRQDPGQGLRLIYYSQIVNDFQKGDIAEGYSVSREKKESFPLTVTSAQKNPTAFYLCASSIGGTSGGDEQFFGPGTRLTVL.

The chain has TRBV6-4 and TRBJ1-2, with D perhaps matching TRBD1 (6 bases). The CDR3 is 18 amino acids. Deletions cut 6 bases from V and 1 base from J, with 24 bases between. Germline-derived CDR1 and CDR2 are MRHNA and SNTAGT. CDR3 protein: CASRYRVLPPNGNYGYTF. In DNA, the CDR3 is TGTGCCAGCAGATACAGGGTCCTCCCACCCAACGGTAACTATGGCTACACCTTC.

The chain employs TRBV7-2 and TRBJ2-3; the D is unclear. The germline V gene encodes CDR1 SGHTA and CDR2 FQGNSA. The CDR3 runs to 16 residues. Trimming shortened V by 5 bases and J by 4 bases, and 19 bases separated the two germline ends. The CDR3 DNA reads as TGTGCCAGCAGCCAAGGGTGGCGCACTATGTCAGATACGCAGTATTTT. Translated, it gives CASSQGWRTMSDTQYF.

The chain is built from TRBV6-6 and TRBJ1-2; 8 nucleotides align to TRBD1. The CDR3 is 13 residues long. Losses at the gene ends were 8 bases for V and 4 bases for J; bases not matched to a gene: 6. The germline gives CDR1 MNHNY, CDR2 SVGAGI (reference sequence). The CDR3 sequence is CASLQGGSYGYTF. In DNA, the CDR3 is TGTGCCAGCTTACAGGGGGGTAGCTATGGCTACACCTTC.

This clone appeared once. The genes are TRBV20-1 and TRBJ2-1, with 10 positions matching TRBD2. Trimming at V came to 3 bases and at J to 0 bases, leaving 2 bases not matched to a gene. Germline-derived CDR1 and CDR2 are DFQATT and SNEGSKA (reference sequence). The CDR3 length is 15 residues. Here the CDR3 reads CSASTSGISYNEQFF. The CDR3 DNA reads as TGCAGTGCTAGTACTAGCGGGATCTCCTACAATGAGCAGTTCTTC.

J is TRBJ2-2 and V is TRBV11-2; 8 bases agree with TRBD1. V shed 1 base and J 5 bases; nucleotides not matched to a gene: 9. Germline V gene data show CDR1 as SGHAT and CDR2 as FQNNGV. The CDR3 is 17 amino acids. CDR3 DNA: TGTGCCAGCAGCTTAGGCCCAGGGGGCGCGAGAACCGGGGAGCTGTTTTTT. The encoded protein is CASSLGPGGARTGELFF.

The rearrangement joins TRBV5-1 to TRBJ1-1; D is undetermined. V was cut by 0 bases and J by 5 bases, with 17 bases left in between. CDR1 SGHRS and CDR2 YFSETQ come from the germline V gene. The CDR3 length is 16 residues. The CDR3 loop is CASSLVPRGQSTEAFF. The CDR3 nucleotides read TGCGCCAGCAGCTTGGTCCCCCGTGGTCAGAGTACTGAAGCTTTCTTT.

The V call is TRBV6-1, the J call TRBJ1-5; D not certain. The germline V gene has CDR1 MNHNS and CDR2 SASEGT. The V gene lost 2 bases and the J gene lost 9 bases, with 8 bases spanning the gap. This CDR3 has 12 residues. In DNA, the CDR3 is TGTGCCAGCAGTGAATACCCGTCGCCCCAGCATTTT. Protein sequence: CASSEYPSPQHF.

The V and J genes are TRBV6-5 and TRBJ1-6; 11 positions match TRBD1. CDR1 is MNHEY and CDR2 is SVGAGI in the germline V gene. V shed 2 bases and J 10 bases; nucleotides not matched to a gene: 4. This CDR3 spans 15 amino acids. CDR3 region: CASSYTRDRGSPLHF. Here the CDR3 DNA reads TGTGCCAGCAGTTACACCCGGGACAGGGGGTCACCCCTCCACTTT.

J is TRBJ1-1 and V is TRBV2; 7 bases are shared with TRBD1. J gave up 1 base and V 4 bases, and 3 bases lay outside the gene matches. The CDR3 extends over 14 amino acids. Germline V gives CDR1 SNHLY, CDR2 FYNNEI. CDR3 DNA sequence: TGTGCCAGCAGTGGGGCAGGGGGGAACACTGAAGCTTTCTTT. Its protein product is CASSGAGGNTEAFF.

The J gene is TRBJ1-1, the V gene TRBV3-1 (or the pseudogene TRBV3-2); no reliable D call. V was shortened by 1 base and J by 4 bases, with 13 bases between the two germline ends. The CDR3 spans 15 residues. Germline V gene lookup returns CDR1 LGHDT and CDR2 YNNKEL (reference sequence). The CDR3: CASSQARGGGTEAFF. The CDR3 DNA reads as TGTGCCAGCAGCCAAGCTCGCGGAGGCGGCACTGAAGCTTTCTTT.

This clone has only one observation. The V gene is TRBV6-5, the J gene TRBJ2-4; the match to TRBD2 covers 7 bases. The CDR3 contains 15 residues. CDR1 and CDR2 from the germline V gene are MNHEY and SVGAGI. V trimming: 5 bases; J trimming: 12 bases; junction bases outside the gene matches: 16. The CDR3 is CASSPEVAGRTRQYF. The CDR3 region has the DNA TGTGCCAGCAGTCCCGAGGTCGCCGGGAGGACTCGTCAGTACTTC.

This clone was observed a handful of times. V gene TRBV2 combines with J gene TRBJ2-7; D is undetermined. V was cut by 10 bases and J by 2 bases, with 15 bases left in between. Germline V gene data show CDR1 as SNHLY and CDR2 as FYNNEI. The CDR3 is 13 residues long. CDR3: CANIKPETYEQYF. CDR3 sequence (DNA): TGTGCCAACATAAAGCCGGAAACCTACGAGCAGTACTTC.

J is TRBJ1-4 and V is TRBV10-3, with D uncertain. This CDR3 comprises 14 residues. With 2 bases removed from V and 4 bases from J, the gap between germline ends came to 8 bases. Germline CDR1 and CDR2: ENHRY and SYGVKD. CDR3 residues: CAISETRSNEKLFF. DNA for the CDR3: TGTGCCATCAGTGAGACACGGAGTAATGAAAAACTGTTTTTT.

The chain links TRBV5-1 to TRBJ2-3; D is possibly TRBD1 (6 bases). From germline, CDR1 is SGHRS and CDR2 YFSETQ. The length of the CDR3 is 15 residues. V lost 4 bases and J lost 6, with 18 bases in between. The CDR3 protein is CASSTQGRSSDTQYF. In nucleotides, the CDR3 is TGCGCCAGCAGCACACAGGGTCGAAGTAGCGATACGCAGTATTTT.

This rearrangement joins TRBV7-6 to TRBJ1-4; no firm D call. Germline-derived CDR1 and CDR2 are SGHVS and FNYEAQ. With 1 base removed from V and 8 bases from J, the gap between germline ends came to 11 bases. The CDR3 spans 14 residues. CDR3 DNA sequence: TGTGCCAGCAGCTTAGGGCCCCAAGGGGAAAAACTGTTTTTT. Its translation: CASSLGPQGEKLFF.